This T cell receptor (beta chain) came from a study of T cell repertoires in cytomegalovirus infection. Study-level background: Indications of both CMV infection and matching HLA type were provided by public TCR beta signatures. Broader study findings: Carriers of CMV plus the relevant HLA were identified by cumulative public TCR beta family frequency. In two of eight donors, the top clonotype was HLA-C-restricted CMV-specific.

In its sample, this clonotype was seen many times. Its target is unknown. TCRdb called the reads again in MiXCR, with one record for every CDR3 protein. Among about 300,000 distinct CDR3 sequences listed, 9.6% were seen once. The clonotype comes from a human donor in good health (CMV status not recorded). Some clones in this sample may be carry-over from other donors' samples. Specimen: PBMCs.

This CDR3 is CASSPGTGEDTGELFF. The CDR3 coding sequence is TGTGCCAGCAGCCCTGGGACAGGGGAGGACACCGGGGAGCTGTTTTTT. The rearrangement joins TRBV7-9 to TRBJ2-2; 10 bases line up with TRBD1. Germline CDR1 and CDR2: SEHNR and FQNEAQ (reference sequence). V was pared by 5 bases and J by 3 bases, with 6 bases of the junction left unmatched. The CDR3 covers 16 residues.